This TCR beta chain originates from a study of T cell responses to AZD1222 COVID-19 vaccine. Worth noting for this clone: Its antigen is not known.

There are 13 residues in the CDR3. CDR1 is SNHLY, CDR2 FYNNEI, per germline. V dropped 6 bases and J dropped 11 bases, with 20 bases sitting between them. Clones were read by immunoSEQ multiplex PCR, and TCRdb kept only the in-frame ones, dropping some. The sample yields about 190,000 clones, roughly 90% seen once. Study-level results: Mapped onto spike, vaccine-associated CD4 TCRs spanned it and were dominant at 160-218 and 743-854.

The sequenced sample was peripheral blood, obtained on day 0 of AZD1222 vaccination. The sequence was collected from an adult in good health. The rearrangement links TRBV2 to TRBJ2-7; D perhaps matches TRBD2 (5 bases). In DNA form, the CDR3 reads TGTGCCAGCAGGGCCCCGCGGAGGAATCGTAAGTACTTC. This translates into CASRAPRRNRKYF.